This is a list of T cell receptor beta chains from one sample in a study of blood T cell repertoires in COVID-19. Repertoires were generated with immunoSEQ multiplex PCR, while TCRdb's copy carries only in-frame clones and drops some. The sample has roughly 340,000 clones; about 90% are singletons. Input material: peripheral blood. These receptors originate from a woman in her 70s with COVID-19, enrolled during active disease. Both conserved end residues are part of each CDR3. Each record gives: J gene, D gene, V gene, clone size, CDR3 protein. D genes are given only for firm matches. Expanded clones are given a class, and other clones once, few, many or no size at all.

TRBJ1-5,-,TRBV19,-,CASDEFLRSNQPQHF
TRBJ1-1,-,TRBV5-1,-,CASSLGAIHFTEAFF
TRBJ2-5,TRBD1,TRBV7-2,-,CASSPDRGGQETQYF
TRBJ1-3,-,TRBV18,-,CASSPGGSGNTIYF
TRBJ2-2,TRBD1,TRBV10-3,-,CATTGQGRDTGELFF
TRBJ2-7,-,TRBV5-4,-,CASSSTVTYEQYF
TRBJ1-4,TRBD1,TRBV7-9,few,CASSPDRVNEKLFF
TRBJ1-1,TRBD1,TRBV6-1,-,CASRAYDREETEAFF
TRBJ2-2,TRBD1,TRBV4-3,-,CASSQDPQGAVGELFF
TRBJ2-5,-,TRBV2,-,CASNRRWGEETQYF
TRBJ2-7,-,TRBV5-1,-,CASSPGGEQYF
TRBJ2-7,-,TRBV6-6,-,CASSSPGLREEQYF